The 29 T cell receptor beta chains presented below share a single source sample, sequenced in a study of cytomegalovirus exposure and HLA in healthy donors (dated by TCRdb to 2017 to 2019). Receptors were amplified or captured by the immunoSEQ multiplex PCR assay. For the multiplex PCR, a mixture combining 60 forward primers for TCR Vbeta segments and 13 reverse primers for TCR Jbeta segments was used. TCRdb obtained this table from immuneACCESS and retained in-frame rearrangements with V and J assigned. These tables miss some clones; where compared with another copy, unresolved V genes account for less than half of the shortfall, and the remainder is unexplained. Recorded for this sample are 200,000 or so clones; more than 75% of them occurred a single time. Over 1% of the sample rests with the top ten. Sequenced sample: PBMCs. These receptors all stem from a human donor in good health.

The V call is TRBV28, the J call TRBJ2-1; D possibly corresponds to TRBD2 (6 bases). This CDR3 spans 12 amino acids. V was trimmed by 3 bases and J by 10 bases, leaving 10 bases between them. Germline-derived CDR1 and CDR2 are MDHEN and SYDVKM. CDR3 sequence reads: CASSFPGDEQFF. DNA of the CDR3: TGTGCCAGCAGTTTTCCGGGAGACGAGCAGTTCTTC.

As concerns this clone: Distinct nucleotide sequences in the sample also encode this CDR3. In DNA, the CDR3 is TGCAGCGCACCCTTAGGGGGCGAGCAGTACTTC. It specifies CSAPLGGEQYF. J is TRBJ2-7 and V is TRBV29-1; a possible D gene is TRBD1 (6 bases). Trimming took 7 bases from V and 6 from J, leaving 13 bases between them. CDR3 length: 11 residues. The germline V gene encodes CDR1 SQVTM and CDR2 ANQGSEA.

The chain recombines TRBV6-4 with TRBJ2-2, with 10 bases lining up with TRBD2. Germline lookup yields CDR1 MRHNA and CDR2 SNTAGT. CDR3 size: 16 residues. V shed 6 bases and J 1 base; nucleotides not matched to a gene: 5. The CDR3 reads CASRGLASLNTGELFF. Written as DNA, the CDR3 is TGTGCCAGCAGGGGACTAGCGTCGTTGAACACCGGGGAGCTGTTTTTT.

The gene calls are TRBV7-3 and TRBJ2-5; TRBD1 aligns across 8 bases. The end of the DNA is better explained by TRBJ2-7, so the J call may be wrong. The CDR3 runs 15 residues. The germline gives CDR1 SGHTA, CDR2 FQGTGA. The CDR3 nucleotides read TGTGCCAGCAGCTTAGGTGCAGGGGGCATGTACGAGCAGTACTTC. Encoded protein: CASSLGAGGMYEQYF.

The chain carries TRBV4-1 and TRBJ2-3, with D unresolved. CDR3 length equals 12 residues. V was shortened by 4 bases and J by 4 bases, with 6 bases between the two germline ends. Germline V gives CDR1 MGHRA, CDR2 YSYEKL. The CDR3 loop is CASSRPADTQYF. DNA of the CDR3: TGCGCCAGCAGCCGTCCCGCAGATACGCAGTATTTT.

This clone was found once. The chain combines TRBV18 with TRBJ2-1, with D perhaps TRBD2 (5 bases). V lost 4 bases to trimming and J lost 5 bases, with 15 bases between them. CDR1 is KGHSH, CDR2 LQKENI, per germline. CDR3 length equals 15 residues. The CDR3 region is CASSLRLAGDNEQFF. The CDR3 bases are TGTGCCAGCTCACTTCGCTTGGCCGGGGACAATGAGCAGTTCTTC.

Written as DNA, the CDR3 is TGTGCCACCCGCGGGGGGTATAGCAATCAGCCCCAGCATTTT. Its translation is CATRGGYSNQPQHF. This sequence joins TRBV19 and TRBJ1-5, with D possibly TRBD1 on 5 matching bases. The CDR3 covers 14 residues. The germline gives CDR1 LNHDA, CDR2 SQIVND (reference sequence). Trimming pared 10 bases from V and 0 bases from J, leaving 13 bases between. The variable domain in full, with the rest retrieved from reference TRBV19 and TRBJ1-5, is DGGITQSPKYLFRKEGQNVTLSCEQNLNHDAMYWYRQDPGQGLRLIYYSQIVNDFQKGDIAEGYSVSREKKESFPLTVTSAQKNPTAFYLCATRGGYSNQPQHFGDGTRLSIL.

Note on this clone: Additional DNA sequences in this sample encode the identical CDR3. V and J are TRBV14 and TRBJ2-7; a possible D gene is TRBD1 (5 bases). Germline CDR1 is SGHDN and CDR2 is FVKESK. Between the trimmed V and J ends, which lost 4 bases and 3 bases, there was a span of 10 bases. There are 13 residues in the CDR3. The CDR3 DNA sequence: TGTGCCAGCAGCCCGGACAATCACTACGAGCAGTACTTC. This translates into CASSPDNHYEQYF.

The CDR3 region is CATSRDIPGELFF. The CDR3 DNA reads TGTGCCACCAGCAGAGATATTCCCGGGGAGCTGTTTTTT. The V and J genes are TRBV15 and TRBJ2-2; no reliable D call. V was shortened by 0 bases and J by 6 bases, with 5 bases between the two germline ends. From germline, CDR1 is LNHNV and CDR2 YYDKDF (reference sequence). The CDR3 contains 13 residues.

The V and J genes are TRBV20-1 and TRBJ1-5; no reliable D call. With 3 bases removed from V and 6 bases from J, the gap between germline ends came to 3 bases. In germline, CDR1 is DFQATT, CDR2 SNEGSKA (reference sequence). The CDR3 loop spans 10 amino acids. The CDR3, as DNA: TGCAGTGCTAGTATTCAGCCCCAGCATTTT. Amino acids: CSASIQPQHF.

V gene TRBV2 combines with J gene TRBJ1-1; D is unclear. Germline V gene data show CDR1 as SNHLY and CDR2 as FYNNEI. Deletions cut 6 bases from V and 2 bases from J, with 16 bases between. This CDR3 comprises 15 residues. This CDR3 reads CASRTGKQTNTEAFF. The DNA of the CDR3 is TGTGCCAGCAGGACCGGGAAGCAGACAAACACTGAAGCTTTCTTT. Variable domain in full (rest from reference TRBV2 and TRBJ1-1): EPEVTQTPSHQVTQMGQEVILRCVPISNHLYFYWYRQILGQKVEFLVSFYNNEISEKSEIFDDQFSVERPDGSNFTLKIRSTKLEDSAMYFCASRTGKQTNTEAFFGQGTRLTVV.

This chain connects TRBV19 to TRBJ2-5; D is possibly TRBD2 (6 bases). V was trimmed by 3 bases and J by 5 bases, leaving 19 bases between them. Germline-derived CDR1 and CDR2 are LNHDA and SQIVND (reference sequence). This CDR3 spans 16 amino acids. The chain's CDR3 is CASSIQGQRVGETQYF. The CDR3 DNA reads TGTGCCAGTAGTATTCAGGGTCAGCGGGTGGGGGAGACCCAGTACTTC.

This chain links TRBV5-6 with TRBJ2-3; 11 positions agree with TRBD2. V dropped 3 bases and J dropped 5; count of bases not matched to a gene: 5. The CDR3 spans 15 residues. Germline-derived CDR1 and CDR2 are SGHDT and YYEEEE. DNA for the CDR3: TGTGCCAGCAGCTATAGAGGACTAGCGGGAGATACGCAGTATTTT. Protein sequence: CASSYRGLAGDTQYF.

This clone was counted a single time. The J gene is TRBJ2-2, the V gene TRBV12-5; D possibly corresponds to TRBD2 (6 bases). This CDR3 has 15 amino acids. Trimming removed 5 bases at V and 4 bases at J, with 14 bases between. Germline values: CDR1 LGHNT, CDR2 FRNRAP. CDR3 coding DNA: TGTGCTAGTGGTCCCGGGGGACCCCGCACCGGGGAGCTGTTTTTT. This sequence encodes CASGPGGPRTGELFF.

The V and J genes are TRBV7-9 and TRBJ1-1; 9 bases line up with TRBD1. Germline V lookup: CDR1 SEHNR, CDR2 FQNEAQ (reference sequence). The length of the CDR3 is 16 residues. The V and J ends lost 4 bases and 6 bases, in that order; junction bases with no gene match: 12. Written as DNA, the CDR3 is TGTGCCAGCAGCTCTCTACCGGGACAGGGTCTCCCTGAAGCTTTCTTT. It translates to CASSSLPGQGLPEAFF.

The V and J genes are TRBV29-1 and TRBJ2-1, with 7 positions matching TRBD1. CDR3 length: 14 residues. The V gene end was trimmed by 6 bases and the J gene end by 0 bases; junction bases not matched to a gene: 5. Germline V gene sequence: CDR1 SQVTM, CDR2 ANQGSEA. CDR3 sequence: CSVKYRGSYNEQFF. The CDR3 bases are TGCAGCGTCAAATACAGGGGCTCCTACAATGAGCAGTTCTTC.

The CDR3 DNA reads as TGTGCCAGCAGGACAGGACTGTTAGAGACCCAGTACTTC. Its protein product is CASRTGLLETQYF. The genes are TRBV27 and TRBJ2-5; TRBD1 might be the D (6 bases). CDR1 MNHEY and CDR2 SMNVEV come from the germline V gene (reference sequence). Trimming removed 6 bases from V and 4 bases from J, with 12 bases in between. The CDR3 spans 13 residues.

The genes are TRBV6-1 and TRBJ2-4, with TRBD1 as a possible D gene (6 bases). The germline V and J ends were trimmed by 4 bases and 0 bases, with 13 bases remaining between them. Germline V CDR1 and CDR2: MNHNS, SASEGT. This CDR3 has 16 amino acids. CDR3 sequence: CASSGGHLLAKNIQYF. The CDR3, as DNA: TGTGCCAGCAGTGGGGGACACTTACTAGCCAAAAACATTCAGTACTTC.

The chain links TRBV2 to TRBJ1-2, with TRBD1 matching 10 bases. Germline CDR1 and CDR2: SNHLY and FYNNEI. Trimming cost V 6 bases and J 3 bases; bases outside gene matches: 7. The CDR3 is 15 residues long. CDR3 sequence (DNA): TGTGCCAGCAGGGACAGGGGGATAGGCGACTATGGCTACACCTTC. Translation: CASRDRGIGDYGYTF.

The V gene is TRBV7-2, the J gene TRBJ1-2; D possibly corresponds to TRBD1 (5 bases). V gave up 1 base and J gave up 0 bases, with 21 bases separating them. The CDR3 is 19 amino acids. Germline-derived CDR1 and CDR2 are SGHTA and FQGNSA. CDR3 sequence reads: CASSLGDGAGWGSNYGYTF. The CDR3 bases are TGTGCCAGCAGCTTAGGGGATGGGGCAGGGTGGGGCTCTAACTATGGCTACACCTTC.

V and J are TRBV11-2 and TRBJ2-7, with no clear D. The CDR3 extends over 12 amino acids. Trimming shortened V by 4 bases and J by 5 bases, and 9 bases separated the two germline ends. Per germline, CDR1 SGHAT and CDR2 FQNNGV. The CDR3 DNA reads TGTGCCAGCAGCTCCCGTGTTAACGAGCAGTACTTC. Residues: CASSSRVNEQYF.

This chain connects TRBV15 to TRBJ2-5, with 9 bases identical to TRBD2. Germline loops: CDR1 LNHNV, CDR2 YYDKDF (reference sequence). The CDR3 covers 16 residues. The V segment lost 0 bases and the J segment 1 base; nucleotides outside the gene matches: 3. CDR3 in amino acids: CATSRDASGTQETQYF. The CDR3 nucleotides read TGTGCCACCAGCAGAGATGCTAGCGGGACCCAAGAGACCCAGTACTTC.

The chain employs TRBV28 and TRBJ2-7; no reliable D call. CDR3 length equals 13 residues. Looked up from germline, CDR1 is MDHEN and CDR2 is SYDVKM. V shed 1 base and J shed 2 bases, with 6 bases lying between them. This CDR3 is CASSLLQTYEQYF. DNA for the CDR3: TGTGCCAGCAGTTTATTACAGACCTACGAGCAGTACTTC.

This clone was counted between two and nine times. The V call is TRBV7-3, the J call TRBJ2-7, with 11 nucleotides matching TRBD2. The CDR3 is made up of 15 amino acids. V lost 5 bases and J lost 0; bases outside the gene matches: 3. Germline V gene lookup returns CDR1 SGHTA and CDR2 FQGTGA. The CDR3 sequence is CASSPLAGASYEQYF. The CDR3, as DNA: TGTGCCAGCAGCCCACTAGCGGGAGCCTCCTACGAGCAGTACTTC.

V and J are TRBV6-5 and TRBJ2-5; weak D call: TRBD2 (6 bases). The CDR3 has 15 residues. The V end was cut by 2 bases, the J end by 1 base, with 11 bases between. Looked up from germline, CDR1 is MNHEY and CDR2 is SVGAGI. The CDR3 DNA is TGTGCCAGCAGTTACGGCCTAGCGACCCAAGAGACCCAGTACTTC. It yields the protein CASSYGLATQETQYF.

Only one count was recorded for this clone. The chain is built from TRBV7-6 and TRBJ2-5; possibly TRBD1 for D (5 bases). This CDR3 region has 15 residues. V was clipped by 1 base and J by 4 bases, with 13 bases between them. Per the germline V gene, CDR1 is SGHVS and CDR2 is FNYEAQ. This CDR3 is CASSLVAGLGETQYF. The DNA for the CDR3 is TGTGCCAGCAGCTTAGTCGCAGGGTTGGGAGAGACCCAGTACTTC.

This clone has more than one count but fewer than ten. J is TRBJ2-7 and V is TRBV6-1, with 8 bases matching TRBD2. The V and J ends lost 1 base and 3 bases, in that order; junction bases with no gene match: 8. Per germline, CDR1 MNHNS and CDR2 SASEGT. The CDR3 extends over 16 amino acids. CDR3 sequence reads: CASSEVGLAGLYEQYF. For the CDR3, the DNA is TGTGCCAGCAGTGAAGTCGGGCTAGCGGGCCTCTACGAGCAGTACTTC.

The V call is TRBV5-1, the J call TRBJ2-7, with 7 nucleotides matching TRBD2. The CDR3 covers 15 residues. V lost 3 bases, J lost 6 bases, and 12 bases stayed unmatched. Germline assignment: CDR1 SGHRS and CDR2 YFSETQ. The CDR3 reads CASSSGGSGNREQYF. The CDR3 bases are TGCGCCAGCAGCTCGGGGGGAAGCGGGAATCGCGAGCAGTACTTC.

The genes are TRBV5-5 and TRBJ1-1; 9 bases map to TRBD1. This CDR3 region has 16 residues. Per germline, CDR1 SGHKS and CDR2 YYEKEE (reference sequence). J gave up 1 base and V 3 bases, and 7 bases lay outside the gene matches. The CDR3 is CASSSGMGQGNTEAFF. The DNA of the CDR3 is TGTGCCAGCAGCTCCGGGATGGGACAGGGGAACACTGAAGCTTTCTTT.